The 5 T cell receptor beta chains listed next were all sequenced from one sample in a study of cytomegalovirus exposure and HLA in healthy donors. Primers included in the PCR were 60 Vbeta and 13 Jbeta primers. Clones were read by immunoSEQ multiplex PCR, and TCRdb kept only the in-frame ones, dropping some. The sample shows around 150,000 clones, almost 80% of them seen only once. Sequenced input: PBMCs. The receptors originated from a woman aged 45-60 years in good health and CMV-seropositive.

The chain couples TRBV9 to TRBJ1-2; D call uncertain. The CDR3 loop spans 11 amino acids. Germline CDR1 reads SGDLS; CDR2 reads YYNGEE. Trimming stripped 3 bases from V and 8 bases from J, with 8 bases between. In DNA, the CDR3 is TGTGCCAGCAGCGGACTAGGCGGCTACACCTTC. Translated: CASSGLGGYTF.

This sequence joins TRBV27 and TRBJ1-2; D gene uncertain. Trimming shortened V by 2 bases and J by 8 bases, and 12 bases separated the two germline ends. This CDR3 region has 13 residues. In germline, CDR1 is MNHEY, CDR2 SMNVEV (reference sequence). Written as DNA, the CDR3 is TGTGCCAGCAGTTTAAGGCGGGGATGGGGCTACACCTTC. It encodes CASSLRRGWGYTF.

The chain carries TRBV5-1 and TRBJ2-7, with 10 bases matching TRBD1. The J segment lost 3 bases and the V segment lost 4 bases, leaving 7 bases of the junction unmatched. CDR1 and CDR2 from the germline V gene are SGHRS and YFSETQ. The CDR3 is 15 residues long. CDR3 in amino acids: CASSNWDRGLYEQYF. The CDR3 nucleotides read TGCGCCAGCAGCAACTGGGACAGGGGACTCTACGAGCAGTACTTC.

The CDR3 DNA is TGCGCCAGCAGCCAAGCCGGGACAGGGTCCTATAATTCACCCCTCCACTTT. Protein sequence: CASSQAGTGSYNSPLHF. The chain employs TRBV4-3 and TRBJ1-6, with 9 bases identical to TRBD1. CDR1 is LGHNA, CDR2 YSLEER, per germline. The V gene end was trimmed by 1 base and the J gene end by 1 base; junction bases not matched to a gene: 2. CDR3 length: 17 amino acids.

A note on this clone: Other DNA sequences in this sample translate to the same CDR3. The CDR3 coding sequence is TGTGCCAGCACGGTCGGGGGCTATGGCTACACCTTC. It yields the protein CASTVGGYGYTF. The chain employs TRBV2 and TRBJ1-2, with a possible D match to TRBD1 (5 bases). Germline CDR1 and CDR2: SNHLY and FYNNEI. Between the trimmed V and J ends, which lost 7 bases and 4 bases, there was a span of 10 bases. The CDR3 loop spans 12 amino acids.